This TCR beta chain was found in a study of human T cells and chemical hapten exposure. Study summary: TCR yield per sample varied, mainly due to pooled library volumes.

This clonotype has just a few counts. Its antigen is unknown. Individual cDNA molecules received unique molecular identifiers in the library. Each CDR3 protein gets one entry after TCRdb re-called the RACE reads with MiXCR. The sample carries 130,000 or so distinct CDR3 sequences, around 8.2% recorded once. Time point denoted: healthy volunteer bleed at 2 weeks. From whole blood left unfractionated, total RNA was extracted. Study-level results: No change in TCRs above 1 in 1000 frequency was produced by DPC sensitization.

Germline CDR1 reads WNHNN; CDR2 reads SYGVQD (reference sequence). The CDR3 loop spans 16 amino acids. The V gene lost 3 bases and the J gene lost 5 bases, with 16 bases spanning the gap. The rearrangement joins TRBV10-1 to TRBJ2-2; tentatively, D is TRBD2 (5 bases). Sequenced material: whole blood. The receptor's source is a male donor in good health. Some clones in this sample may be carry-over from other donors' samples. The CDR3 protein is CASSERLGDGTGELFF. CDR3 DNA: TGCGCCAGCAGTGAAAGGTTGGGAGATGGGACCGGGGAGCTGTTTTTT.